A single sample is the source of the 13 T cell receptor beta chains below, sequenced in a study of blood T cells in healthy people across ages. A second PCR, run for about 7 to 11 cycles, used a sample-barcoded 5' primer plus a J-beta primer mix. TCRdb independently ran MiXCR on the 5' RACE reads; one entry per CDR3 protein. This table holds more than 450,000 distinct CDR3 sequences, approximately 26% found once. The same sample was also studied in work on T cells of mothers and their children.

The material sequenced was blood. The receptors stem from a boy aged 2 to 10 in good health.

V and J are TRBV29-1 and TRBJ1-2; maybe TRBD1 (5 bases). Germline CDR1 is SQVTM and CDR2 is ANQGSEA. V was clipped by 3 bases and J by 4 bases, with 12 bases between them. CDR3 length: 13 amino acids. CDR3 loop: CSVDYRILYGYTF. CDR3 sequence (DNA): TGCAGCGTTGACTACAGGATTCTCTATGGCTACACCTTC. The whole variable domain, remainder taken from reference TRBV29-1 and TRBJ1-2, is SAVISQKPSRDICQRGTSLTIQCQVDSQVTMMFWYRQQPGQSLTLIATANQGSEATYESGFVIDKFPISRPNLTFSTLTVSNMSPEDSSIYLCSVDYRILYGYTFGSGTRLTVV.

The sample holds a few counts of this clonotype. This chain connects TRBV3-1 to TRBJ2-7; 13 bases are a match to TRBD2. V was clipped by 1 base and J by 6 bases; unmatched bases: 3. The CDR3 consists of 15 residues. Germline lookup yields CDR1 LGHDT and CDR2 YNNKEL (reference sequence). CDR3 in amino acids: CASSQGTSGGLEQYF. In DNA, the CDR3 is TGTGCCAGCAGCCAAGGGACTAGCGGGGGTCTCGAGCAGTACTTC.

The rearrangement joins TRBV11-2 to TRBJ2-3; 7 bases agree with TRBD1. Germline V gene data show CDR1 as SGHAT and CDR2 as FQNNGV. The CDR3 loop spans 15 amino acids. J lost 0 bases, V lost 2 bases, and 2 bases had no gene match. The CDR3 DNA sequence: TGTGCCAGCAGCTTACCGGGACAGAGCACAGATACGCAGTATTTT. This encodes CASSLPGQSTDTQYF.

In nucleotides, the CDR3 is TGTGCCAGCAGTTTAATGGAGAATTCACCCCTCCACTTT. Its protein product is CASSLMENSPLHF. The V and J genes are TRBV12-3 or TRBV12-4 and TRBJ1-6; D gene unclear. The CDR3 runs 13 residues. V was shortened by 2 bases and J by 7 bases, with 6 bases between the two germline ends.

The chain uses TRBV7-2 and TRBJ2-7, with 7 bases fitting TRBD1. Trimming cost V 5 bases and J 3 bases; bases outside gene matches: 10. The CDR3 loop spans 15 amino acids. Germline CDR1 reads SGHTA; CDR2 reads FQGNSA. The CDR3 is CASSPQVGQNYEQYF. CDR3 nucleotide sequence: TGTGCCAGCAGCCCCCAAGTGGGACAGAACTACGAGCAGTACTTC.

The rearrangement joins TRBV12-3 or TRBV12-4 to TRBJ1-1; D is ambiguous. V dropped 2 bases and J dropped 1 base, with 5 bases sitting between them. The CDR3 has 13 amino acids. The CDR3 loop reads CASSLRQNTEAFF. CDR3 in DNA: TGTGCCAGCAGTTTACGGCAGAACACTGAAGCTTTCTTT.

The chain employs TRBV6-1 and TRBJ2-6; D unclear. Trimming took off 4 bases at V and 0 bases at J, with 10 bases between the two ends. Per the germline V gene, CDR1 is MNHNS and CDR2 is SASEGT. The CDR3 is 16 residues long. The CDR3 DNA follows: TGTGCCAGCAGTGTCGGTGGGGTCTCTGGGGCCAACGTCCTGACTTTC. Translating gives CASSVGGVSGANVLTF.

There are a few counts of this clonotype. V is TRBV9 and J is TRBJ2-5; possible D gene TRBD1, 6 bases. CDR3 size: 13 residues. Germline V gene sequence: CDR1 SGDLS, CDR2 YYNGEE. Trimming cost V 2 bases and J 6 bases, with 11 bases left between them. The CDR3: CASSVPGVQTQYF. DNA for the CDR3: TGTGCCAGCAGCGTCCCAGGGGTGCAGACCCAGTACTTC.

The sample holds a few counts of this clonotype. The chain joins TRBV20-1 to TRBJ2-5; D unclear. Germline values: CDR1 DFQATT, CDR2 SNEGSKA (reference sequence). V dropped 0 bases and J dropped 1 base, with 12 bases sitting between them. This CDR3 spans 15 amino acids. CDR3 region: CSARDLVEVQETQYF. In DNA form, the CDR3 reads TGCAGTGCTAGAGATCTGGTTGAGGTCCAAGAGACCCAGTACTTC.

Ten or more counts support this clonotype. The V and J genes are TRBV7-8 and TRBJ2-5; no definite D call. This CDR3 has 16 amino acids. Germline CDR1 and CDR2: SGHVS and FQNEAQ. V was trimmed by 5 bases and J by 2 bases, leaving 18 bases between them. CDR3 sequence reads: CASSTMGSSFQETQYF. CDR3 DNA sequence: TGTGCCAGCAGCACGATGGGGTCCAGCTTTCAAGAGACCCAGTACTTC.

This clonotype was observed a few times. The chain links TRBV20-1 to TRBJ2-7; no definite D call. V gave up 2 bases and J gave up 0 bases, with 17 bases separating them. The CDR3 is 16 amino acids. Germline-derived CDR1 and CDR2 are DFQATT and SNEGSKA (reference sequence). CDR3 residues: CSARKPARESSYEQYF. The DNA for the CDR3 is TGCAGTGCTAGAAAACCGGCTAGAGAGAGCTCCTACGAGCAGTACTTC.

V usage is TRBV21-1 and J usage is TRBJ1-5; TRBD1, the table's D call, was not compared with the DNA. TRBV21-1 is flagged as a pseudogene. This CDR3 has 15 amino acids. The CDR3 loop is CASSRRGVGNQPQHF. In nucleotides, the CDR3 is TGTGCCAGCAGCAGACGGGGGGTCGGCAATCAGCCCCAGCATTTT.

The V and J genes are TRBV7-2 and TRBJ2-3; no firm D call. This CDR3 comprises 15 residues. V dropped 1 base and J dropped 4 bases, with 12 bases sitting between them. Germline CDR1 and CDR2: SGHTA and FQGNSA. The CDR3 sequence: CASSLVEVQADTQYF. The DNA for the CDR3 is TGTGCCAGCAGCTTAGTAGAGGTGCAGGCAGATACGCAGTATTTT.